Described below is a single T cell receptor beta chain sequence and its context. Its antigen is unknown. CDR3 length equals 17 residues. Germline CDR1 and CDR2: SGHVS and FQNEAQ. V lost 1 base and J lost 0, with 10 bases in between. The source of the sample is a study of cytomegalovirus exposure and HLA in healthy donors. Findings of the study overall: Some V segments, TRBV6-2 and TRBV6-3 among them, were indistinguishable and were therefore excluded.

PCR was performed using 60 Vbeta and 13 Jbeta primers. Sequencing was performed with immunoSEQ multiplex PCR; in TCRdb, only in-frame clones are kept and a portion is missing. The table shows 150,000 to 200,000 clones, with more than 75% occurring only once. The TCR originated in a woman in her fifties or sixties in good health and CMV-seronegative. The chain links TRBV7-8 to TRBJ2-6; D call uncertain. Sequencing input: PBMCs. The CDR3 DNA follows: TGTGCCAGCAGCTTAGACGTCGGGTCCTCTGGGGCCAACGTCCTGACTTTC. Its translation: CASSLDVGSSGANVLTF.